The present entry profiles one T cell receptor (beta chain) with its context. This CDR3 contains 14 residues. Germline CDR1 reads MNHEY; CDR2 reads SVGAGI. Deletions cut 4 bases from V and 4 bases from J, with 13 bases between. These data originate in a study of control samples from healthy donors and cancer patients. Clones were read by immunoSEQ multiplex PCR, and TCRdb kept only the in-frame ones, dropping some. This sample has over 200,000 clones, with over 70% found just once. Sequenced sample: PBMCs. The chain carries TRBV6-5 and TRBJ1-2; possible D gene TRBD1, 5 bases. The TCR was taken from a woman aged 60-75 years with lung cancer. The CDR3 is CASSFDGGVYGYTF. The DNA of the CDR3 is TGTGCCAGCAGTTTCGATGGGGGAGTCTATGGCTACACCTTC.